Here is one T cell receptor (beta chain) with its context. This clone showed up just once. The antigen this receptor binds is unknown. No base qualities exist here, and no much larger clone lies one base off it. The sample originates from a study of blood T cell repertoires in COVID-19 (dated by TCRdb to the early 2020s). At the level of the whole study: The collaborator samples originated in the United States, Italy and Spain and spanned the acute and convalescent phases of COVID-19. The material from the prospective study consisted of cDNA or gDNA derived from T cells, B-cell-depleted T cells, or PBMCs. Deeply sampled blood TCRbeta repertoires from subjects exposed to, actively infected with, or recovered from COVID-19 were included in the dataset. The repertoires were released in a freely available public database meant as a resource for research on the immune response to SARS-CoV-2. Samples were obtained from the ongoing ImmuneRACE study (first 160 participants) and from some 1,200 subjects provided by 6 global collaborators. The sample metadata nearly always contained a de-identified subject ID, COVID-19 status, age in years and sex. Where HLA class I and class II types were available, the types were taken from metadata supplied by the sample provider, not from assay-based typing.

TCRbeta CDR3 regions were amplified from genomic DNA using the immunoSEQ Assay, a bias-controlled multiplex PCR. Turning to the authors' computational methods: Nucleated cell counts per sample were estimated from amplification of reference gene primers within the assay. Sequence reads were collapsed and filtered to measure the absolute abundance of every unique TCRbeta CDR3 rearrangement. For each sample, productive Simpson clonality was calculated by taking the square root of Simpson's diversity index across productive rearrangements. TCRdb carries this immuneACCESS record with in-frame sequences only. Its versions omit some clonotypes, under half of them owing to an unresolved V gene in the studies checked, with the rest unexplained. That table furnishes V, J and clone size, whereas the DNA furnished D and trimming. This sample lists some 66,000 clones; roughly 88% were detected once. Of the sample, 1% to 1.5% falls within the top ten clones.

Whole blood was collected in K2EDTA tubes by collaborating institutions according to the institutions' own protocols. For TCRbeta analysis, collaborators shipped samples as frozen whole blood, isolated PBMCs, or DNA extracted from either of those sample types. Findings and caveats that apply to the study as a whole: The amount of clinical and demographic metadata varied by source and participant and was provided uncurated.

The sample taken for sequencing was peripheral blood. This sequence was found in an older woman with acute or convalescent COVID-19.

Here is the DNA: TGTGCCAGCAGCTTCGGACTAGCGGGCGATAACAATGAGCAGTTCTTC. Its product reads: CASSFGLAGDNNEQFF. The rearranged chain carries TRBV11-2 and TRBJ2-1, with 11 bases aligning to TRBD2. The CDR3 sequence holds 16 residues, the cysteine and phenylalanine included. Here the CDR3 DNA is all that survives: 48 bases in frame from base 1. Unmatched junction bases come to 6, with V trimmed by 3 bases and J by 5 bases. The germline V gene supplies CDR1 SGHAT and CDR2 FQNNGV.